This T cell receptor (beta chain) was observed in a study of blood T cell repertoires in COVID-19. About the research overall: Some COVID-19 samples were acute and others convalescent; all came from the United States, Italy and Spain. The cDNA or gDNA used as material had been derived from T cells, B-cell-depleted T cells, or PBMCs.

Germline V lookup: CDR1 MNHEY, CDR2 SMNVEV (reference sequence). The CDR3 totals 18 residues. V lost 0 bases and J 0 bases, leaving 17 bases between the germline ends. This clone was detected only once. As handled by the study authors: Estimation of nucleated cell counts relied on the amplification of reference gene primers. Profiled with immunoSEQ multiplex PCR; TCRdb holds only in-frame clones, not every one. V, J and clone size were drawn from that table, and D and trimming were deduced from the DNA. Here the sample spans around 100,000 clones, 80% to 95% being singletons. This chain links TRBV27 with TRBJ1-1; tentative D call: TRBD1 (6 bases). The receptor was isolated from a man aged 60 to 75 with acute or convalescent COVID-19. The sequenced sample was peripheral blood. CDR3 in amino acids: CASSLSPSGTRMNTEAFF. The CDR3, as DNA: TGTGCCAGCAGTTTATCCCCCTCCGGGACACGCATGAACACTGAAGCTTTCTTT.